The TCR beta chain under discussion was sequenced for a study of CD8 T cells in ankylosing spondylitis. Deletions cut 1 base from V and 6 bases from J, with 14 bases between. The germline gives CDR1 SGHRS, CDR2 YFSETQ. The CDR3 covers 15 residues. MiXCR, run by TCRdb on the 5' RACE reads, gives a single entry per CDR3 protein. The profile covers 25,000 to 35,000 distinct CDR3 sequences, with more than 13% appearing a single time and 36% taken by the ten largest. Findings and caveats of the study: Reportedly, matched ankylosing spondylitis synovial fluid was significantly enriched for disease-linked clones. The disease-linked clones had a CD8+ phenotype and low blood frequencies. A motif of roughly 8 highly homologous TCR beta variants was seen as apparently characteristic of ankylosing spondylitis blood.

This clonotype has a handful of counts. Its specificity is unknown. The specimen was blood. The clonotype comes from a male donor with ankylosing spondylitis or in good health (not recorded which). The chain uses TRBV5-1 and TRBJ2-1, with no clear D. The DNA of the CDR3 is TGCGCCAGCAGCTTGCCGCCAGCTTCTCCCAATGAGCAGTTCTTC. Its translation is CASSLPPASPNEQFF.